This TCR beta chain derives from a study of metastatic and nonmetastatic thyroid tumors. Study background: The authors compared repertoires across blood and tumor or nodule tissue from malignant and benign thyroid patients.

TCRdb recomputed clones from the PCR reads via MiXCR. Among 53,000 or so clones listed, 20% to 25% were seen once. V lost 3 bases and J 6 bases, leaving 17 bases between the germline ends. CDR3 size: 15 residues. CDR1 and CDR2 from the germline V gene are SGHRS and YFSETQ. Not a single patient had been given any form of treatment at any point before undergoing thyroid surgery. This clone was counted at least ten times. The antigen is undetermined. Study-wide points: TCR beta diversity was reportedly significantly higher in malignant thyroid tumors than benign nodules, in blood and tumor.

This TCR came from a female donor with papillary thyroid cancer or a benign thyroid nodule (not recorded which). Some clones in this sample may be carry-over from other donors' samples. The sample was blood. The gene calls are TRBV5-1 and TRBJ2-3; D is possibly TRBD1 (6 bases). CDR3 nucleotide sequence: TGCGCCAGCAGCTCAGGGGACGAGGTCCTGGATACGCAGTATTTT. Translating gives CASSSGDEVLDTQYF. Full variable domain (outside the CDR3, taken from reference TRBV5-1 and TRBJ2-3): KAGVTQTPRYLIKTRGQQVTLSCSPISGHRSVSWYQQTPGQGLQFLFEYFSETQRNKGNFPGRFSGRQFSNSRSEMNVSTLELGDSALYLCASSSGDEVLDTQYFGPGTRLTVL.